The next 3 T cell receptor beta chains were all read from a single sample in a study of beta chain features in type 1 diabetes. These TCRs are of unknown antigen specificity. Study-wide results and caveats: Type 1 diabetes patients had moderately but significantly shorter TCRB CDR3s in all four CD4+ subsets.

The entirety of the isolated RNA underwent reverse transcription, so expressed TCRB transcripts were sequenced. Assay: immunoSEQ multiplex PCR; the TCRdb copy retains only in-frame clones and omits some. The sample contains around 690,000 clones, 9.5% to 15% of which appear only once. Sequencing was carried out using naive CD4+ T cells from blood. Receptors originate from a man aged 25 to 40 with type 1 diabetes.

This clone was found a few times. The chain joins TRBV2 to TRBJ2-5; TRBD1 matches at 9 bases. J lost 9 bases, V lost 4 bases, and 21 bases had no gene match. The length of the CDR3 is 18 residues. Per germline, CDR1 SNHLY and CDR2 FYNNEI. DNA for the CDR3: TGTGCCAGCAGTGGAAGTCTGGGAGGACAGGGGTTCACGGGGGCCCAGTACTTC. Translated: CASSGSLGGQGFTGAQYF. Complete variable domain (other parts from reference TRBV2 and TRBJ2-5): EPEVTQTPSHQVTQMGQEVILRCVPISNHLYFYWYRQILGQKVEFLVSFYNNEISEKSEIFDDQFSVERPDGSNFTLKIRSTKLEDSAMYFCASSGSLGGQGFTGAQYFGPGTRLLVL.

This clone was counted only a few times. The chain recombines TRBV6-5 with TRBJ1-1; perhaps TRBD1 as D (5 bases). Germline V lookup: CDR1 MNHEY, CDR2 SVGAGI. The CDR3 consists of 15 residues. V shed 6 bases and J shed 4 bases, with 18 bases lying between them. The DNA of the CDR3 is TGTGCCAGCAGGCCTTATCGGGGGGGTAGCACTGAAGCTTTCTTT. This codes for CASRPYRGGSTEAFF.

CDR3 loop: CASSTGTGSTEAFF. In nucleotides, the CDR3 is TGCGCCAGCAGCACCGGGACAGGGAGCACTGAAGCTTTCTTT. J is TRBJ1-1 and V is TRBV5-1; 9 nucleotides agree with TRBD1. J gave up 4 bases and V 4 bases, and 5 bases lay outside the gene matches. Per germline, CDR1 SGHRS and CDR2 YFSETQ. The CDR3 length is 14 residues.